Listed here are 7 T cell receptor beta chains from one sample, sequenced in a study of OX40 agonist ivuxolimab in advanced cancers. Some clones are missing from TCRdb's copy, which holds only in-frame ones; the method was immunoSEQ multiplex PCR. The sample consists of approximately 100,000 clones, approximately 90% of them appearing once. This sample comprised CD4+ or CD8+ T cells sorted from blood, obtained in a trial of the OX40 agonist ivuxolimab. The receptor source for this set is an adult with an advanced solid tumor such as melanoma, head and neck, liver or kidney cancer.

The J gene is TRBJ1-6, the V gene TRBV6-5; 10 bases align to TRBD1. V shed 4 bases, J shed 9 bases, and the junction held 6 bases outside the gene matches. Germline CDR1 reads MNHEY; CDR2 reads SVGAGI. The CDR3 totals 15 residues. This chain's CDR3 is CASSSSGTGVSPLHF. CDR3 in DNA: TGTGCCAGCAGTTCTAGCGGGACAGGGGTTTCACCCCTCCACTTT.

V usage is TRBV9 and J usage is TRBJ1-2; the match to TRBD1 covers 7 bases. The V segment lost 0 bases and the J segment 6 bases; nucleotides outside the gene matches: 20. The CDR3 sequence is 19 residues long. Germline V gives CDR1 SGDLS, CDR2 YYNGEE. The CDR3 sequence is CASSVAEGGWYRGSDGYTF. The CDR3 DNA follows: TGTGCCAGCAGCGTAGCTGAGGGTGGGTGGTACAGGGGATCAGATGGCTACACCTTC.

This chain connects TRBV7-8 to TRBJ1-3, with 8 bases that match TRBD1. Losses at the gene ends were 5 bases for V and 4 bases for J; bases not matched to a gene: 7. Germline V gene lookup returns CDR1 SGHVS and CDR2 FQNEAQ. The CDR3 is made up of 15 amino acids. The CDR3 protein is CASSPRTGPGNTIYF. In nucleotides, the CDR3 is TGTGCCAGCAGCCCCCGGACAGGGCCAGGAAACACCATATATTTT.

The rearrangement uses TRBV5-1 and TRBJ2-7, with a tentative D call TRBD2 (6 bases). Trimming removed 0 bases at V and 4 bases at J, with 11 bases between. Germline V gives CDR1 SGHRS, CDR2 YFSETQ. CDR3 length: 14 residues. The CDR3 DNA follows: TGCGCCAGCAGCTTGGAAGGAGGGCGGTACGAGCAGTACTTC. Its translation is CASSLEGGRYEQYF.

This chain connects TRBV7-2 to TRBJ1-3, with D hard to call. The CDR3 consists of 15 residues. The ends were cut back, 5 bases at V and 0 bases at J, with 11 bases in the middle. Germline-derived CDR1 and CDR2 are SGHTA and FQGNSA. The CDR3 bases are TGTGCCAGCAGCCACGGACTGAACTCTGGAAACACCATATATTTT. The encoded protein is CASSHGLNSGNTIYF.

This clone came up a few times. This chain joins TRBV29-1 and TRBJ1-1, with no clear D. CDR3 size: 11 residues. CDR1 is SQVTM and CDR2 is ANQGSEA in the germline V gene. Trimming removed 4 bases at V and 3 bases at J, with 6 bases between. CDR3 sequence reads: CSVGYHTEAFF. CDR3 nucleotides: TGCAGCGTTGGATATCACACTGAAGCTTTCTTT.

The rearrangement joins TRBV11-2 to TRBJ2-3, with a weak D call TRBD1 (7 bases). Trimming cost V 5 bases and J 0 bases, with 21 bases left between them. The CDR3 covers 18 residues. CDR1 is SGHAT and CDR2 is FQNNGV in the germline V gene. The CDR3 coding sequence is TGTGCCAGCAGCCCAGGGGGGTCTACAGCCCACAGCACAGATACGCAGTATTTT. It is translated as CASSPGGSTAHSTDTQYF.